These 9 T cell receptor beta chains came from one sample sequenced in a study of T cell changes during pregnancy in multiple sclerosis. Measured with immunoSEQ multiplex PCR; TCRdb has only the in-frame clones, and not every one. The sample consists of tens of thousands of clones, roughly 90% of them appearing once. The starting material was peripheral blood, obtained before pregnancy. The receptor source for this set is a female donor with multiple sclerosis, enrolled in a pregnancy study.

J is TRBJ2-7 and V is TRBV4-3, with unresolved D. The CDR3 sequence is 15 residues long. CDR1 is LGHNA, CDR2 YSLEER, per germline. With 0 bases removed from V and 1 base from J, the gap between germline ends came to 10 bases. This chain's CDR3 is CASSQDAGSSYEQYF. In DNA, the CDR3 is TGCGCCAGCAGCCAAGATGCAGGATCGTCCTACGAGCAGTACTTC.

J is TRBJ2-2 and V is TRBV18; D is unresolved. The germline gives CDR1 KGHSH, CDR2 LQKENI. The ends were cut back, 6 bases at V and 0 bases at J, with 2 bases in the middle. This CDR3 is 12 amino acids long. The CDR3 region has the DNA TGTGCCAGCTCCTCGAACACCGGGGAGCTGTTTTTT. This translates into CASSSNTGELFF. Full variable domain (rest looked up from reference TRBV18 and TRBJ2-2): NAGVMQNPRHLVRRRGQEARLRCSPMKGHSHVYWYRQLPEEGLKFMVYLQKENIIDESGMPKERFSAEFPKEGPSILRIQQVVRGDSAAYFCASSSNTGELFFGEGSRLTVL.

The V call is TRBV6-5, the J call TRBJ1-1; TRBD1 agrees at 7 bases. Germline CDR1 MNHEY, CDR2 SVGAGI. The CDR3 runs to 11 residues. V lost 10 bases to trimming and J lost 5 bases; unmatched junction nucleotides: 4. The CDR3 region is CATKQGTEAFF. The CDR3 DNA sequence: TGTGCCACCAAACAGGGGACTGAAGCTTTCTTT.

The chain joins TRBV14 to TRBJ1-1; 8 nucleotides line up with TRBD1. Germline values: CDR1 SGHDN, CDR2 FVKESK. This CDR3 is 14 amino acids long. The V segment lost 1 base and the J segment 4 bases; nucleotides outside the gene matches: 2. This CDR3 reads CASSQAGGGTEAFF. CDR3 in DNA: TGTGCCAGCAGCCAAGCAGGGGGCGGCACTGAAGCTTTCTTT.

The chain couples TRBV2 to TRBJ1-1; D is possibly TRBD1 (5 bases). The V gene's germline CDR1 is SNHLY and CDR2 FYNNEI. The CDR3 consists of 12 residues. Trimming took off 4 bases at V and 10 bases at J, with 13 bases between the two ends. In nucleotides, the CDR3 is TGTGCCAGCAGTGTACGCAGGGAGGGAGCTTTCTTT. It translates to CASSVRREGAFF.

The CDR3: CASSQDQGVSAHKLYNEQFF. CDR3 sequence (DNA): TGCGCCAGCAGCCAAGATCAAGGGGTCTCCGCTCACAAACTCTACAATGAGCAGTTCTTC. This chain connects TRBV4-1 to TRBJ2-1, with a tentative D call TRBD1 (5 bases). From germline, CDR1 is MGHRA and CDR2 YSYEKL. This CDR3 has 20 residues. Trimming took off 0 bases at V and 3 bases at J, with 24 bases between the two ends.

The chain couples TRBV7-8 to TRBJ2-5, with 14 bases aligning to TRBD2. The V and J ends lost 5 bases and 2 bases, in that order; junction bases with no gene match: 4. The CDR3 consists of 16 residues. Germline loops: CDR1 SGHVS, CDR2 FQNEAQ. CDR3 DNA sequence: TGTGCCAGCAGCCTCGGGACTAGCGGGGGACAAGAGACCCAGTACTTC. Protein: CASSLGTSGGQETQYF.

The chain carries TRBV9 and TRBJ1-3, with a tentative D call TRBD1 (6 bases). V was pared by 6 bases and J by 0 bases, with 19 bases between. Germline CDR1 is SGDLS and CDR2 is YYNGEE. The CDR3 sequence is 17 residues long. CDR3 region: CASTKGGGLGSGNTIYF. CDR3 sequence (DNA): TGTGCCAGCACCAAGGGGGGGGGCCTTGGCTCTGGAAACACCATATATTTT.

This clone was observed once. This chain joins TRBV5-1 and TRBJ2-7; TRBD1 aligns across 7 bases. Trimming took 1 base from V and 5 from J; bases not matched to a gene: 9. From germline, CDR1 is SGHRS and CDR2 YFSETQ. The CDR3 extends over 15 amino acids. The CDR3 here is CASSLRGQPQDEQYF. The CDR3 DNA reads TGCGCCAGCAGCTTGCGGGGACAGCCCCAGGACGAGCAGTACTTC.